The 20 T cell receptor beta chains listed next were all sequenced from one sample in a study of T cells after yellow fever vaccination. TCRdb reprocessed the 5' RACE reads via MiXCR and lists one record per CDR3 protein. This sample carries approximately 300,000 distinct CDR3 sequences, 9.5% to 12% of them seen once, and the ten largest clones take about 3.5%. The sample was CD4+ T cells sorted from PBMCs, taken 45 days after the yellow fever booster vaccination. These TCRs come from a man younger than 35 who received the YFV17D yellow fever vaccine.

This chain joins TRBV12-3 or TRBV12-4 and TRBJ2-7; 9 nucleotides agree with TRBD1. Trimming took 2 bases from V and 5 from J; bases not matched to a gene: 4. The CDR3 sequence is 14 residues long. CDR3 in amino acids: CASSLRQGGNEQYF. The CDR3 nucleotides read TGTGCCAGCAGTTTAAGACAGGGGGGCAACGAGCAGTACTTC.

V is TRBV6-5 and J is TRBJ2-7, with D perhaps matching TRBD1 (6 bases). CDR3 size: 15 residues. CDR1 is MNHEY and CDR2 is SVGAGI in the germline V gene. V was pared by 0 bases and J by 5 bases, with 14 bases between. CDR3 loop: CASSYSYNRVNEQYF. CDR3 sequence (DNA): TGTGCCAGCAGTTACTCCTACAACAGGGTCAACGAGCAGTACTTC.

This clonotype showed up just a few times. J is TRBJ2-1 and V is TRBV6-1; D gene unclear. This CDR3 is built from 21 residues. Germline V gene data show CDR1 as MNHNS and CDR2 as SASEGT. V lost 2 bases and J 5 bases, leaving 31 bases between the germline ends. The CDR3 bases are TGTGCCAGCAGTGAATGGTTTGTCGTTTCCTCCCCCATCCTAAAGGACAATGAGCAGTTCTTC. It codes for CASSEWFVVSSPILKDNEQFF.

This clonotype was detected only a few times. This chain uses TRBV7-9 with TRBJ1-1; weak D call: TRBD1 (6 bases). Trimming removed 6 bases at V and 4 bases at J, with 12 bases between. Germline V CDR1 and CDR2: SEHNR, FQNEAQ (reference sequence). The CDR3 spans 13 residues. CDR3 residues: CASRHRVGTEAFF. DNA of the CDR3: TGTGCCAGCAGGCACAGGGTAGGCACTGAAGCTTTCTTT. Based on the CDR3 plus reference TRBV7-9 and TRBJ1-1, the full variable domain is DTGVSQNPRHKITKRGQNVTFRCDPISEHNRLYWYRQTLGQGPEFLTYFQNEAQLEKSRLLSDRFSAERPKGSFSTLEIQRTEQGDSAMYLCASRHRVGTEAFFGQGTRLTVV.

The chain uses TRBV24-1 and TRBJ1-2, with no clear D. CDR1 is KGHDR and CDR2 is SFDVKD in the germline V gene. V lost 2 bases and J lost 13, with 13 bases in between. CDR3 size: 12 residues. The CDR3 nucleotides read TGTGCCACCAGTGATTGGACCGGGGTCTTCACCTTC. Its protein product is CATSDWTGVFTF.

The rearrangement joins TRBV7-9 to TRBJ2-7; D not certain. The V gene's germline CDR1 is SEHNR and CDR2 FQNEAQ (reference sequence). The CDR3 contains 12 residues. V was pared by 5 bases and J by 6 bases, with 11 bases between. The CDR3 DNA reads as TGTGCCAGCAGCCCGATCGATGGCGAGCAGTACGTC. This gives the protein CASSPIDGEQYV.

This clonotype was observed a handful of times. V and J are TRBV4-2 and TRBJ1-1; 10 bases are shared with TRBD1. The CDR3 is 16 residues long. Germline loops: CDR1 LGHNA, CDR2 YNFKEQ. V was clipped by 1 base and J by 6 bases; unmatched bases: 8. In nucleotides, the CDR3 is TGTGCCAGCAGCCAAGCGTTGACAGGGGGCGCGGCTGAAGCTTTCTTT. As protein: CASSQALTGGAAEAFF.

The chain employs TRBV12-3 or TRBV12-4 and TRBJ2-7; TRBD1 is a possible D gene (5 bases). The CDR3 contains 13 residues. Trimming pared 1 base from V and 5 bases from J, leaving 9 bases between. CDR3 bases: TGTGCCAGCAGTTTAGGCCAGGGCCACGAGCAGTACTTC. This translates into CASSLGQGHEQYF.

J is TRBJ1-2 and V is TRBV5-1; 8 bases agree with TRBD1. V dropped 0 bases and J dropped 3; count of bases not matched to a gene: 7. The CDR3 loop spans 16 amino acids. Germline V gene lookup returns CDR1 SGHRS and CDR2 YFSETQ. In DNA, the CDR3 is TGCGCCAGCAGCTTGGGAGACAGGGGTGTGGACTATGGCTACACCTTC. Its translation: CASSLGDRGVDYGYTF.

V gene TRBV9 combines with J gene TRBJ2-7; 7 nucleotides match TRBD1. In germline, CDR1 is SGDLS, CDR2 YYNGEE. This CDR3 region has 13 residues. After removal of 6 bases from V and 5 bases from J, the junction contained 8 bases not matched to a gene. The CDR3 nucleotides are TGTGCCAGCAACCCGACAGGGTCCGACGAGCAGTACTTC. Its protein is CASNPTGSDEQYF. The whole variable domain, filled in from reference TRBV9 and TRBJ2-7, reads DSGVTQTPKHLITATGQRVTLRCSPRSGDLSVYWYQQSLDQGLQFLIQYYNGEERAKGNILERFSAQQFPDLHSELNLSSLELGDSALYFCASNPTGSDEQYFGPGTRLTVT.

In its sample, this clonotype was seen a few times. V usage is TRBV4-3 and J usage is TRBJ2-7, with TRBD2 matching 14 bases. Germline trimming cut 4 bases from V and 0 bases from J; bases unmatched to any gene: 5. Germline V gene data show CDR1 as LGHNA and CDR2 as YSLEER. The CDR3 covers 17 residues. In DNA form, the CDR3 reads TGCGCCAGCAGCCGAGGACTAGCGGGGGGTGCCTCCTACGAGCAGTACTTC. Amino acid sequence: CASSRGLAGGASYEQYF.

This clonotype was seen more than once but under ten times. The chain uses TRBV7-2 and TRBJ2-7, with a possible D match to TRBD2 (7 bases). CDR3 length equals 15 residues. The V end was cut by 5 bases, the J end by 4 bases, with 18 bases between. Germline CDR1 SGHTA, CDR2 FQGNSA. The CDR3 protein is CASSLGGAVLYEQYF. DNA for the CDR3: TGTGCCAGCAGCCTGGGGGGGGCAGTATTATACGAGCAGTACTTC.

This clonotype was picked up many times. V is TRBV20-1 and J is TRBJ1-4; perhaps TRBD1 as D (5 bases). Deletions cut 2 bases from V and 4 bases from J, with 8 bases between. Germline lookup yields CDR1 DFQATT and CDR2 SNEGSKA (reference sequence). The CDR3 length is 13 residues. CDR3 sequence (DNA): TGCAGTGCTAGACAGGGAAATAATGAAAAACTGTTTTTT. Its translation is CSARQGNNEKLFF.

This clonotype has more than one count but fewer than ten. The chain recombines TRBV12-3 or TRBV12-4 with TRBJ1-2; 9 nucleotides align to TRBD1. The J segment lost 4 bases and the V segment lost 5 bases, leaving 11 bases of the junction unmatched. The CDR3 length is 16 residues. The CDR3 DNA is TGTGCCAGCAGTGGCCCCCCCGGGACAGGGTCCTATGGCTACACCTTC. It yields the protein CASSGPPGTGSYGYTF.

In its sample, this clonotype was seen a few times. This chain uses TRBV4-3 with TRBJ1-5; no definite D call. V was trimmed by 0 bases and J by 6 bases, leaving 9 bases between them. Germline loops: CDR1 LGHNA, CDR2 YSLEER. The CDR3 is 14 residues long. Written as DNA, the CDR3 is TGCGCCAGCAGCCAAGATGTGGGGATTCAGCCCCAGCATTTT. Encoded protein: CASSQDVGIQPQHF.

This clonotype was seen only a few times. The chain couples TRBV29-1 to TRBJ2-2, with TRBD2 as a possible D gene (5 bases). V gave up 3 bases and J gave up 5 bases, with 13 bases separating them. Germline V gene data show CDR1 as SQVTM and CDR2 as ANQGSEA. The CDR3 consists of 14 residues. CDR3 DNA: TGCAGCGTTGACTTGGGGAGTGGAACCGGGGAGCTGTTTTTT. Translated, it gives CSVDLGSGTGELFF.

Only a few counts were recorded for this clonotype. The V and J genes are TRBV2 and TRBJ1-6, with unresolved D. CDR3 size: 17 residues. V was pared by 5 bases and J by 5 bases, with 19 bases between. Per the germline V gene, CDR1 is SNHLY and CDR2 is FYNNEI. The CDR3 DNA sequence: TGTGCCAGCAGTACCTCCCGAGGTCCGAAGGATAATTCACCCCTCCACTTT. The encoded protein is CASSTSRGPKDNSPLHF.

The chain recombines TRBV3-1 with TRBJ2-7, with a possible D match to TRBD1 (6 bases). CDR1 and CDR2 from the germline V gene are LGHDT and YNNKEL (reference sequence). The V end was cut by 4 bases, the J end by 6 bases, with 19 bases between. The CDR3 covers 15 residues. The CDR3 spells CASSRDSGDWGEQYF. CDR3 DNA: TGTGCCAGCAGCCGAGATTCAGGGGATTGGGGCGAGCAGTACTTC.

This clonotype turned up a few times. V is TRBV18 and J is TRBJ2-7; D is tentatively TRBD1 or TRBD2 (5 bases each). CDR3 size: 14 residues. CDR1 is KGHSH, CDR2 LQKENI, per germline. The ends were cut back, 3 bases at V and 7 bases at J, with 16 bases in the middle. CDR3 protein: CASSPATGTGEQYF. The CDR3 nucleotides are TGTGCCAGCTCACCTGCCACAGGAACGGGGGAGCAGTACTTC.

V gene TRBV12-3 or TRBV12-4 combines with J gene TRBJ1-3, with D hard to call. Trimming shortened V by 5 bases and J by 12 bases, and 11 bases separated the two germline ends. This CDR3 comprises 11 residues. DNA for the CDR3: TGTGCCAGCAGTCCTGGTTACCACATATATTTT. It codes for CASSPGYHIYF.